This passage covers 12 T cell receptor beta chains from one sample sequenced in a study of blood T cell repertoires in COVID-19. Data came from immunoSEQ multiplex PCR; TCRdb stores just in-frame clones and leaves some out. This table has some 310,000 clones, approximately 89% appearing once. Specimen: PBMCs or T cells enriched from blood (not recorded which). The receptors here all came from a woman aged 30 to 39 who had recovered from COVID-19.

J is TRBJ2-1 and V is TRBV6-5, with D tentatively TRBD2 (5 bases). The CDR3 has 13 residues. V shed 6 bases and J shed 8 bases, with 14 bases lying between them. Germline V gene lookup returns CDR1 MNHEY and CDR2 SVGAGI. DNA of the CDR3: TGTGCCAGCAGCCCCTTAGGAGGCTATGAGCAGTTCTTC. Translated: CASSPLGGYEQFF.

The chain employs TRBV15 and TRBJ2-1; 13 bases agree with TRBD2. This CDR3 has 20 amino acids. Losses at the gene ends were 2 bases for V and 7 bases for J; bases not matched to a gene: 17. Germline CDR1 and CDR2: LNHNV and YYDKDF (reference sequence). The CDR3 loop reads CATSRKRVSGLAGPQNEQFF. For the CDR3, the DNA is TGTGCCACCAGCAGAAAGAGAGTCTCGGGACTAGCGGGACCTCAGAATGAGCAGTTCTTC.

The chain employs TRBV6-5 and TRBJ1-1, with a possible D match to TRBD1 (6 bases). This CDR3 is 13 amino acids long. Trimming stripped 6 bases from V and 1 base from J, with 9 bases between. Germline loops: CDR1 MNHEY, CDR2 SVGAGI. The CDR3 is CASSSTGNTEAFF. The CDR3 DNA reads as TGTGCCAGCAGCTCGACAGGGAACACTGAAGCTTTCTTT.

CDR3 in amino acids: CAWSSGNLNTEAFF. The CDR3 coding sequence is TGTGCCTGGAGTTCAGGGAATTTGAACACTGAAGCTTTCTTT. The chain combines TRBV30 with TRBJ1-1, with D possibly TRBD1 on 5 matching bases. Trimming removed 2 bases from V and 0 bases from J, with 10 bases in between. The CDR3 has 14 amino acids. Per germline, CDR1 GTSNPN and CDR2 SVGIG (reference sequence). Full variable domain (missing parts from reference TRBV30 and TRBJ1-1): SQTIHQWPATLVQPVGSPLSLECTVEGTSNPNLYWYRQAAGRGLQLLFYSVGIGQISSEVPQNLSASRPQDRQFILSSKKLLLSDSGFYLCAWSSGNLNTEAFFGQGTRLTVV.

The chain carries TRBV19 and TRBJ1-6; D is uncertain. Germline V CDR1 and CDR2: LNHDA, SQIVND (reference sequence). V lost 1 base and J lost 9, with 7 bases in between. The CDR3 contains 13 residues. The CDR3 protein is CASSIGPSSPLHF. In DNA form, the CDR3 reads TGTGCCAGTAGTATAGGCCCCAGTTCACCCCTCCACTTT.

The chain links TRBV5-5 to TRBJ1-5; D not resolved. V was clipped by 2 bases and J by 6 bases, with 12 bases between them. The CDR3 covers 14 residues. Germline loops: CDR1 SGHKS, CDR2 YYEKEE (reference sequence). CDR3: CASSLILGSQPQHF. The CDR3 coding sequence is TGTGCCAGCAGCTTAATTCTGGGGAGTCAGCCCCAGCATTTT.

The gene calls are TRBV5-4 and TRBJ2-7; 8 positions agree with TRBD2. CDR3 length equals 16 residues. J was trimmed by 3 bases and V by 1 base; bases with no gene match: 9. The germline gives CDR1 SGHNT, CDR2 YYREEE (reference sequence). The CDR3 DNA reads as TGTGCCAGCAGCTTGTCCCTAGCGGGTGCCGGCTACGAGCAGTACTTC. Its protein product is CASSLSLAGAGYEQYF.

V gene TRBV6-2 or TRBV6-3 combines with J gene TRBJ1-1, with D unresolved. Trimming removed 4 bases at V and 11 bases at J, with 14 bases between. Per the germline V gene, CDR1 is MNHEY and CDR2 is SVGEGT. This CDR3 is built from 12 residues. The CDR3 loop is CASSLAGDGAFF. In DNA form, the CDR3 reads TGTGCCAGCAGTTTGGCGGGCGACGGGGCTTTCTTT.

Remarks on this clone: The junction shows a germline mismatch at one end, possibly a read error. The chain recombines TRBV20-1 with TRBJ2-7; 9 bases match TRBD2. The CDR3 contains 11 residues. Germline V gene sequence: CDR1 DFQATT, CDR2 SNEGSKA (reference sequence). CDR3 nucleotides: TGCAGTGCCCCGACTAGCGGCCACCGGGACTTC. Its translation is CSAPTSGHRDF.

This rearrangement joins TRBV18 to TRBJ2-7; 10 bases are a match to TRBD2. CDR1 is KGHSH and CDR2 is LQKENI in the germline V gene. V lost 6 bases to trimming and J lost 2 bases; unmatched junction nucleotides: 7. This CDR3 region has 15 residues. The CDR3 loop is CASSLRTSGPYEQYF. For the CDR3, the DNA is TGTGCCAGCTCCCTTCGGACTAGCGGCCCCTACGAGCAGTACTTC.

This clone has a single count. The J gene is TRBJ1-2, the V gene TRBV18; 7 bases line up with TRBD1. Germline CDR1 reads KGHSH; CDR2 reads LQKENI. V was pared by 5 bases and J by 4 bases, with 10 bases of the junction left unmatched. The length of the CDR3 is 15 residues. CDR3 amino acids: CASSEGQDLVYGYTF. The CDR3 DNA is TGTGCCAGCTCAGAAGGACAGGACTTAGTCTATGGCTACACCTTC.

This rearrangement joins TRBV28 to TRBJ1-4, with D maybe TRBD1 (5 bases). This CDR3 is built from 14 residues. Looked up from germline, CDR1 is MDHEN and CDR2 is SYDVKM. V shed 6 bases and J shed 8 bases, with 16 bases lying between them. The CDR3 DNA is TGTGCCAGCAGCGTACCCCTTGGGGCCGAAAAACTGTTTTTT. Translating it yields CASSVPLGAEKLFF. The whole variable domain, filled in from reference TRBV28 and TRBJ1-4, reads DVKVTQSSRYLVKRTGEKVFLECVQDMDHENMFWYRQDPGLGLRLIYFSYDVKMKEKGDIPEGYSVSREKKERFSLILESASTNQTSMYLCASSVPLGAEKLFFGSGTQLSVL.